These 6 T cell receptor beta chains share one sample of origin, sequenced in a study of cytotoxic CD8 clonotypes in ibrutinib-treated CLL. Sequenced by immunoSEQ multiplex PCR; TCRdb stores in-frame clones only, minus some. The table includes fewer than 35,000 clones, approximately 70% detected once. Sequenced here: PBMCs, sampled before ibrutinib treatment. All receptors come from a human donor with chronic lymphocytic leukemia.

The sample holds a few counts of this clone. Here the CDR3 reads CASRSQGPFNYEQYF. In DNA form, the CDR3 reads TGTGCCAGCAGATCCCAGGGTCCCTTTAACTACGAGCAGTACTTC. The chain recombines TRBV28 with TRBJ2-7; TRBD1 is a possible D gene (5 bases). CDR1 MDHEN and CDR2 SYDVKM come from the germline V gene. This CDR3 is built from 15 residues. The V end lost 6 bases, the J end lost 3 bases, and 18 bases lay between the germline ends.

This chain links TRBV27 with TRBJ2-7, with TRBD2 as a possible D gene (6 bases). The germline gives CDR1 MNHEY, CDR2 SMNVEV (reference sequence). V was shortened by 5 bases and J by 2 bases, with 16 bases between the two germline ends. The CDR3 totals 15 residues. CDR3 DNA: TGTGCCAGCAGTCAGCTAGGCAGGGAGGCCTACGAGCAGTACTTC. Translation gives CASSQLGREAYEQYF.

The chain carries TRBV9 and TRBJ2-3; TRBD2 aligns across 13 bases. The trim removed 3 bases at V and 0 bases at J, leaving 16 bases unmatched. Germline V gene data show CDR1 as SGDLS and CDR2 as YYNGEE. The CDR3 is 21 residues long. DNA of the CDR3: TGTGCCAGCAGCGGACGATGGTTCTCGGGGACTAGCGGGGCCAGCACAGATACGCAGTATTTT. This translates into CASSGRWFSGTSGASTDTQYF.

The chain is built from TRBV18 and TRBJ1-5; 9 bases align to TRBD1. Germline values: CDR1 KGHSH, CDR2 LQKENI. This CDR3 has 15 amino acids. V lost 2 bases and J lost 11; bases outside the gene matches: 10. This CDR3 is CASSPGTGPLLAQHF. In DNA form, the CDR3 reads TGTGCCAGCTCACCAGGGACAGGGCCTCTATTGGCCCAGCATTTT.

In regard to this clone: One end of the junction does not line up with germline, which may come from a read error. The gene calls are TRBV7-7 and TRBJ2-1; D may be TRBD2 (5 bases). This CDR3 region has 12 residues. Per germline, CDR1 SSHAT and CDR2 FNYEAQ (reference sequence). CDR3 coding DNA: TGTGCTAGCAGCCCAGGAGGTAATGAGCAGTTCTTC. The encoded protein is CASSPGGNEQFF.

This clone was seen only a few times. The genes are TRBV4-3 and TRBJ1-2, with D tentatively TRBD1 (5 bases). V was shortened by 0 bases and J by 2 bases, with 16 bases between the two germline ends. The CDR3 contains 17 residues. The germline gives CDR1 LGHNA, CDR2 YSLEER. This CDR3 reads CASSQDAAGRGNYGYTF. In nucleotides, the CDR3 is TGCGCCAGCAGCCAAGATGCGGCAGGGCGAGGAAACTATGGCTACACCTTC.